This TCR beta chain was recorded in a study of Graves' ophthalmopathy and Graves' hyperthyroidism. Study context: Where ophthalmopathy was absent within 18 months of follow-up, hyperthyroidism was stable.

To note about this clonotype: The antigen is unknown.

Trimming removed 2 bases at V and 0 bases at J, with 13 bases between. The CDR3 consists of 16 residues. Germline-derived CDR1 and CDR2 are SGHVS and FQNEAQ. Regarding the study as a whole: Detected in blood as well were most expanded thyroid clonotypes with frequency above 0.001.

Hyperthyroidism patients had new diagnoses, durations under 2 months, and ages of 18 to 65. RNA transcripts yielded amplified TCR beta CDR3 regions. Second-round multiplex PCR followed a first-round RT-PCR using HTBI primers. TCRdb independently ran MiXCR on the multiplex PCR reads; one entry per CDR3 protein. Of some 1.1 million distinct CDR3 sequences listed, 35% to 40% are singletons. The gene calls are TRBV7-8 and TRBJ1-2, with D uncertain. This sequence was found in an adult man with Graves' hyperthyroidism. Material for sequencing was peripheral blood or thyroid tissue (not recorded which). CDR3 nucleotide sequence: TGTGCCAGCAGCTTATTTGAAGACTACTCTAACTATGGCTACACCTTC. It codes for CASSLFEDYSNYGYTF.